This entry features one TCR beta chain sequence. The antigen remains unidentified. The data originate from a study of T-cell memory formation after mild COVID-19. 5'RACE, which relied on constant-segment primers, yielded TCR alpha and TCR beta cDNA libraries carrying sample barcodes and UMIs. Each CDR3 protein is one row after TCRdb ran MiXCR on the 5' RACE reads. The sample carries fewer than 450,000 distinct CDR3 sequences, under 25% recorded once. CDR3 length: 15 amino acids. The germline gives CDR1 LGHDT, CDR2 YNNKEL (reference sequence). The V segment lost 2 bases and the J segment 3 bases; nucleotides outside the gene matches: 7. The study, taken as a whole, reports: Several responding clones turned up in pre-infection memory, indicating that cross-reactive memory may have taken part. The CD4+ clones that contracted clustered mainly within CM and EM, and the CD8+ clones concentrated in EMRA.

Sequencing input: PBMCs or a T cell subset sorted from them (not recorded which). The chain recombines TRBV3-1 with TRBJ2-7, with TRBD2 matching over 7 bases. The TCR originated in an adult woman who had mild COVID-19 (a few samples of this study predate the infection). Cell type and time point are not known. CDR3 DNA sequence: TGTGCCAGCAGCCAAACCCACGGACTAGGCTACGAGCAGTACTTC. As protein: CASSQTHGLGYEQYF.